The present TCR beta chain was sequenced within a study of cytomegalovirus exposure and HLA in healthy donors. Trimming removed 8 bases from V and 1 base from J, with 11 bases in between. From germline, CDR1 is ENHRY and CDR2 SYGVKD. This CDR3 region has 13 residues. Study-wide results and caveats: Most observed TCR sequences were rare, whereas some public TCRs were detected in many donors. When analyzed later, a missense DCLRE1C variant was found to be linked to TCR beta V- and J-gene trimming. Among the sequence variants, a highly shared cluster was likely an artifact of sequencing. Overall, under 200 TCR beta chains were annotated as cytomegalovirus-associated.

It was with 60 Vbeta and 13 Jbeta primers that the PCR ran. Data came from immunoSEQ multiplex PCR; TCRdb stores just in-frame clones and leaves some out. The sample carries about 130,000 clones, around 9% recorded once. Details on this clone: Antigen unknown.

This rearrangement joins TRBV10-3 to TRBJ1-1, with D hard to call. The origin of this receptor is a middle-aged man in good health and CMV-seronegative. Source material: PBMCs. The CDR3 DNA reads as TGTGCCATCTTCGCCAGTAAGAACACTGAAGCTTTCTTT. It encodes CAIFASKNTEAFF.